Sequencing of this T cell receptor (beta chain) was carried out in a study of shared clonotypes between healthy human individuals. What was sequenced on ten immunoSEQ deep assay plates was unsorted PBMC DNA. Assay used: immunoSEQ multiplex PCR; TCRdb lists only in-frame clones, some missing. The profile covers 500,000 to 650,000 clones, with 70% to 80% appearing a single time and 12% taken by the ten largest. General observations from the study: An expected dependence of interdonor clonotype sharing on sequencing depth was noted.

About this clone itself: What it binds is unknown.

Sample: PBMCs. The source is a middle-aged woman in good health. Some clones in this sample may be carry-over from other donors' samples.

Written as DNA, the CDR3 is TGCAGCGTGGGAGGGACAGGGAGACAGCCCCAGCATTTT. Protein sequence: CSVGGTGRQPQHF. J is TRBJ1-5 and V is TRBV29-1; 9 nucleotides agree with TRBD1. The CDR3 is 13 residues long. Germline loops: CDR1 SQVTM, CDR2 ANQGSEA. Trimming took 6 bases from V and 7 from J; bases not matched to a gene: 7.